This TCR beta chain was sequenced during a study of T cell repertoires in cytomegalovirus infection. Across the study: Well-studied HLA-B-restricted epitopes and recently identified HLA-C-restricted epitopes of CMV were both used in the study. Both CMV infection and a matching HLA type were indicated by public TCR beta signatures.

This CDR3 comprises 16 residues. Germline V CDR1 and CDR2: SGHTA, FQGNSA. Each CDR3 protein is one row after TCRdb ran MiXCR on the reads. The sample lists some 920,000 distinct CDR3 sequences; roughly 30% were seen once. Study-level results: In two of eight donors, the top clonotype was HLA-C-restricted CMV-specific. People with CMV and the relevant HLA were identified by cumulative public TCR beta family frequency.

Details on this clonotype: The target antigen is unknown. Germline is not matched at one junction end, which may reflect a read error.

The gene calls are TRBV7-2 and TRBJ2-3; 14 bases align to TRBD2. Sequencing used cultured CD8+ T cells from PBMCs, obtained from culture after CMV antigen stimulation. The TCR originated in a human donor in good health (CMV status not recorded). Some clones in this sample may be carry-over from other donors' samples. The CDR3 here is CVSFRLAGGSTDTQYF. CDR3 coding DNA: TGTGTCAGCTTTCGACTAGCGGGGGGGAGTACAGATACGCAGTATTTT. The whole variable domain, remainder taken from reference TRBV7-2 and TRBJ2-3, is GAGVSQSPSNKVTEKGKDVELRCDPISGHTALYWYRQSLGQGLEFLIYFQGNSAPDKSGLPSDRFSAERTGGSVSTLTIQRTQQEDSAVYLCVSFRLAGGSTDTQYFGPGTRLTVL.